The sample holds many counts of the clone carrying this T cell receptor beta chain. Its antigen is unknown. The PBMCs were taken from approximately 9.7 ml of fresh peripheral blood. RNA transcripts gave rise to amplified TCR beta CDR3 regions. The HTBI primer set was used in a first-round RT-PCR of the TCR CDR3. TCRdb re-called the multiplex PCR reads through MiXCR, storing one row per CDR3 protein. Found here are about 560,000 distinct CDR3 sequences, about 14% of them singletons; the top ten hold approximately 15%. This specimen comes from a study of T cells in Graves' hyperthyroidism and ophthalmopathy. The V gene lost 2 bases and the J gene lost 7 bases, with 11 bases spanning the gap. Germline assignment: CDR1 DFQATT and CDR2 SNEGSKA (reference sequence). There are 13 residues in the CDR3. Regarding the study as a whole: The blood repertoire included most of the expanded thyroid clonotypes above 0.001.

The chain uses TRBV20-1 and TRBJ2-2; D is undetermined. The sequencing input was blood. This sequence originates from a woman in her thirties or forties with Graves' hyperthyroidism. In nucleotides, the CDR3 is TGCAGTGCTAGACCACAGTCAAACGGGGAGCTGTTTTTT. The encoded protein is CSARPQSNGELFF.